This TCR beta chain came from a study of vaccination and CD4 T cells after COVID-19. Trimming took 6 bases from V and 5 from J, leaving 12 bases between them. Germline V CDR1 and CDR2: MNHEY, SVGAGI. This CDR3 spans 13 amino acids. Sequencing of the DNA from cultured CD4+ T cells was carried out with the Oncomine TCR Beta short-read assay. TCRdb independently ran MiXCR on the PCR reads; one entry per CDR3 protein. This sample yields 7,000 to 10,000 distinct CDR3 sequences, of which 48% are seen a single time; approximately 15% belongs to the top ten. This clonotype occurred a few times. What it binds is unknown. Noted treatment: approximately 9-day PBMC culture with coronavirus spike peptide pools or control peptides (ViraFEST assay). Unexposed donor CD4+ T cells predated the COVID-19 pandemic, collected 2011-2018. Cultures of PBMCs, over 1.5 million per well, were set up with 7.5 to 10 IU/ml IL-2 and 8 to 10 ug/ml peptide pools.

The TCR originated in a human donor in good health. This chain links TRBV6-5 with TRBJ2-3; D gene ambiguous. Sequences were obtained from CD4+ T cells from blood, cultured in vitro. The CDR3 DNA follows: TGTGCCAGCAGGTTACTAACGGGAGATACGCAGTATTTT. This gives the protein CASRLLTGDTQYF.